These 22 T cell receptor beta chains came from one sample sequenced in a study of cytomegalovirus exposure and HLA in healthy donors. Method: immunoSEQ multiplex PCR; TCRdb's copy keeps in-frame clones and lacks some. The sample has over 200,000 clones, 70% to 90% seen once. Sequenced material: PBMCs. The receptors stem from a woman aged 18-29 years in good health and CMV-seronegative.

The chain combines TRBV19 with TRBJ2-1, with D unresolved. V shed 1 base and J shed 0 bases, with 10 bases lying between them. Germline V gene data show CDR1 as LNHDA and CDR2 as SQIVND (reference sequence). The CDR3 contains 16 residues. The CDR3 DNA sequence: TGTGCCAGTAGTATAGCACTATCCAGCTCCTACAATGAGCAGTTCTTC. Amino acids: CASSIALSSSYNEQFF.

The rearrangement uses TRBV10-3 and TRBJ2-7; the D gene is possibly TRBD2 (5 bases). The V and J ends lost 2 bases and 2 bases respectively, with 16 bases between them. CDR3 size: 16 residues. CDR1 and CDR2 from the germline V gene are ENHRY and SYGVKD. The CDR3 coding sequence is TGTGCCATCAGTGAGGGAGGAACGGGCCTAACCTACGAGCAGTACTTC. Encoded protein: CAISEGGTGLTYEQYF.

Remarks on this clone: A read error may produce the germline difference seen at one junction end. The chain uses TRBV7-7 and TRBJ2-7; TRBD1 matches at 7 bases. The CDR3 is 18 amino acids. The germline V gene has CDR1 SSHAT and CDR2 FNYEAQ (reference sequence). Here the CDR3 reads CASSLESPGQTHSYEQYF. The DNA of the CDR3 is TGTGCTAGCAGCTTAGAGTCGCCGGGACAGACCCACTCCTACGAGCAGTACTTC.

This rearrangement joins TRBV23-1 to TRBJ2-3; a weak D match, TRBD2 (5 bases). TRBV23-1 is labeled an ORF, and its function is uncertain. The CDR3 loop spans 21 amino acids. Trimming removed 1 base at V and 3 bases at J, with 29 bases between. CDR3 bases: TGCGCCAGCAGTCAATGGAGGTCAGGTGGAGGAATAGAAAGGTCAACAGATACGCAGTATTTT. It yields the protein CASSQWRSGGGIERSTDTQYF.

The table lists this clone with a count of one. This sequence joins TRBV19 and TRBJ1-3; D unclear. Trimming left V 6 bases short and J 0 bases short, with 9 bases between. The germline CDR1 and CDR2 sequences are LNHDA and SQIVND (reference sequence). The CDR3 extends over 14 amino acids. CDR3 nucleotides: TGTGCCAGTAGAGTGACACACTCTGGAAACACCATATATTTT. This translates into CASRVTHSGNTIYF.

The chain carries TRBV30 and TRBJ2-7; no firm D call. In germline, CDR1 is GTSNPN, CDR2 SVGIG (reference sequence). Trimming left V 4 bases short and J 0 bases short, with 13 bases between. CDR3 length: 14 amino acids. The CDR3 loop reads CAWTKNPSSYEQYF. CDR3 sequence (DNA): TGTGCCTGGACAAAAAACCCCAGCTCCTACGAGCAGTACTTC.

This clone was seen a few times. The genes are TRBV2 and TRBJ2-7; no definite D call. Trimming left V 6 bases short and J 5 bases short, with 8 bases between. The CDR3 is 11 amino acids. Germline loops: CDR1 SNHLY, CDR2 FYNNEI. For the CDR3, the DNA is TGTGCCAGCAGGTCGTCCCACGAGCAGTACTTC. It translates to CASRSSHEQYF. The entire variable domain, with the rest obtained from reference TRBV2 and TRBJ2-7, is as follows: EPEVTQTPSHQVTQMGQEVILRCVPISNHLYFYWYRQILGQKVEFLVSFYNNEISEKSEIFDDQFSVERPDGSNFTLKIRSTKLEDSAMYFCASRSSHEQYFGPGTRLTVT.

This chain links TRBV15 with TRBJ2-7; D might be TRBD2 (7 bases). Trimming left V 0 bases short and J 10 bases short, with 19 bases between. Germline V gives CDR1 LNHNV, CDR2 YYDKDF (reference sequence). This CDR3 comprises 15 residues. The CDR3 coding sequence is TGTGCCACCAGCAGAGATTGGGTGGAGGGGGGGAAACAGTACTTC. This translates into CATSRDWVEGGKQYF.

The rearrangement uses TRBV7-8 and TRBJ1-1; D uncertain. There are 16 residues in the CDR3. The germline V gene encodes CDR1 SGHVS and CDR2 FQNEAQ. Trimming cost V 5 bases and J 0 bases, with 16 bases left between them. For the CDR3, the DNA is TGTGCCAGCAGCCCGCTGGCGGGTCCCATGAACACTGAAGCTTTCTTT. Its protein product is CASSPLAGPMNTEAFF.

The chain has TRBV6-1 and TRBJ1-4, with 9 positions matching TRBD1. From germline, CDR1 is MNHNS and CDR2 SASEGT. V lost 8 bases to trimming and J lost 8 bases; unmatched junction nucleotides: 9. This CDR3 contains 14 residues. CDR3 region: CASFPGQGFEKLFF. CDR3 bases: TGTGCCAGCTTCCCGGGACAGGGCTTCGAAAAACTGTTTTTT.

This clone was seen a few times. The chain joins TRBV7-9 to TRBJ2-2; TRBD1 is a possible D gene (6 bases). Germline lookup yields CDR1 SEHNR and CDR2 FQNEAQ (reference sequence). The V end was cut by 5 bases, the J end by 7 bases, with 14 bases between. The CDR3 contains 14 residues. The CDR3, as DNA: TGTGCCAGCAGCCCCGCCTGGGGGCTCGGGGAGCTGTTTTTT. It codes for CASSPAWGLGELFF.

This clone was seen just once. CDR3: CASRGGALGTEAFF. The CDR3 DNA reads as TGTGCCAGCCGGGGGGGGGCCTTAGGCACTGAAGCTTTCTTT. The chain links TRBV27 to TRBJ1-1; maybe TRBD1 (6 bases). The CDR3 is 14 amino acids. Germline V lookup: CDR1 MNHEY, CDR2 SMNVEV (reference sequence). The ends were cut back, 8 bases at V and 4 bases at J, with 17 bases in the middle.

The V call is TRBV29-1, the J call TRBJ1-2; D uncertain. The V and J ends lost 4 bases and 0 bases respectively, with 9 bases between them. The V gene's germline CDR1 is SQVTM and CDR2 ANQGSEA. The CDR3 loop spans 13 amino acids. DNA for the CDR3: TGCAGCGTTGTTGTGAGAGCTAACTATGGCTACACCTTC. As protein: CSVVVRANYGYTF.

Note on this clone: In the same sample, other DNA sequences code for this CDR3. V gene TRBV9 combines with J gene TRBJ1-2; TRBD1 agrees at 8 bases. Germline-derived CDR1 and CDR2 are SGDLS and YYNGEE. The CDR3 loop spans 14 amino acids. V lost 2 bases, J lost 2 bases, and 2 bases stayed unmatched. The chain's CDR3 is CASSVDRGNYGYTF. The CDR3 DNA sequence: TGTGCCAGCAGCGTTGACAGGGGCAACTATGGCTACACCTTC.

J is TRBJ2-7 and V is TRBV6-6; possible D gene TRBD1, 5 bases. The CDR3 extends over 12 amino acids. Per germline, CDR1 MNHNY and CDR2 SVGAGI (reference sequence). The V and J ends lost 8 bases and 4 bases respectively, with 12 bases between them. The CDR3 region has the DNA TGTGCCAGCGCGGTAGGGGTGTACGAGCAGTACTTC. It encodes CASAVGVYEQYF.

V gene TRBV6-5 combines with J gene TRBJ2-1; D not resolved. This CDR3 comprises 13 residues. V was pared by 5 bases and J by 4 bases, with 9 bases between. Germline values: CDR1 MNHEY, CDR2 SVGAGI. CDR3 sequence: CASSIDTYNEQFF. CDR3 in DNA: TGTGCCAGCAGTATCGACACTTACAATGAGCAGTTCTTC.

J is TRBJ2-5 and V is TRBV4-2; 10 bases fit TRBD2. Germline CDR1 LGHNA, CDR2 YNFKEQ. Unmatched junction bases numbered 10, after V lost 1 base and J lost 2 bases. The CDR3 runs 18 residues. CDR3 sequence reads: CASSQGLAGEWGQETQYF. The CDR3, as DNA: TGTGCCAGCAGCCAAGGGCTAGCGGGAGAGTGGGGGCAAGAGACCCAGTACTTC.

This clone has only a few counts. The J gene is TRBJ2-7, the V gene TRBV6-5; D is possibly TRBD1 (5 bases). Trimming stripped 6 bases from V and 5 bases from J, with 14 bases between. Germline values: CDR1 MNHEY, CDR2 SVGAGI. There are 13 residues in the CDR3. The CDR3 bases are TGTGCCAGCAGCGACCCCCCAGGGAACGAGCAGTACTTC. Encoded protein: CASSDPPGNEQYF.

V and J are TRBV25-1 and TRBJ2-5; possible D gene TRBD1, 6 bases. Germline V lookup: CDR1 MGHDK, CDR2 SYGVNS. The length of the CDR3 is 15 residues. V gave up 2 bases and J gave up 0 bases, with 10 bases separating them. The CDR3 protein is CASSERWTDQETQYF. The CDR3 coding sequence is TGTGCCAGCAGTGAACGGTGGACAGACCAAGAGACCCAGTACTTC.

The chain is built from TRBV11-2 and TRBJ1-1, with D unclear. This CDR3 has 13 amino acids. Trimming cost V 7 bases and J 4 bases, with 13 bases left between them. CDR1 is SGHAT, CDR2 FQNNGV, per germline. Here the CDR3 reads CASTRHLSTEAFF. In DNA form, the CDR3 reads TGTGCCAGCACTCGACATTTGTCCACTGAAGCTTTCTTT.

This clone was seen only a few times. V is TRBV30 and J is TRBJ1-1; D may be TRBD1 (5 bases). Germline CDR1 and CDR2: GTSNPN and SVGIG (reference sequence). The V and J ends lost 4 bases and 1 base respectively, with 10 bases between them. The CDR3 has 13 amino acids. The DNA of the CDR3 is TGTGCCTGGACAGGGTCGGGGAACACTGAAGCTTTCTTT. Translation: CAWTGSGNTEAFF.

The V gene is TRBV28, the J gene TRBJ2-7; D possibly corresponds to TRBD1 (7 bases). The V end was cut by 5 bases, the J end by 6 bases, with 23 bases between. The CDR3 extends over 16 amino acids. Looked up from germline, CDR1 is MDHEN and CDR2 is SYDVKM. CDR3 region: CASSRTATGLGGEQYF. The CDR3 bases are TGTGCCAGCAGTCGGACAGCGACAGGGCTCGGGGGCGAGCAGTACTTC. Based on the CDR3 plus reference TRBV28 and TRBJ2-7, the full variable domain is DVKVTQSSRYLVKRTGEKVFLECVQDMDHENMFWYRQDPGLGLRLIYFSYDVKMKEKGDIPEGYSVSREKKERFSLILESASTNQTSMYLCASSRTATGLGGEQYFGPGTRLTVT.